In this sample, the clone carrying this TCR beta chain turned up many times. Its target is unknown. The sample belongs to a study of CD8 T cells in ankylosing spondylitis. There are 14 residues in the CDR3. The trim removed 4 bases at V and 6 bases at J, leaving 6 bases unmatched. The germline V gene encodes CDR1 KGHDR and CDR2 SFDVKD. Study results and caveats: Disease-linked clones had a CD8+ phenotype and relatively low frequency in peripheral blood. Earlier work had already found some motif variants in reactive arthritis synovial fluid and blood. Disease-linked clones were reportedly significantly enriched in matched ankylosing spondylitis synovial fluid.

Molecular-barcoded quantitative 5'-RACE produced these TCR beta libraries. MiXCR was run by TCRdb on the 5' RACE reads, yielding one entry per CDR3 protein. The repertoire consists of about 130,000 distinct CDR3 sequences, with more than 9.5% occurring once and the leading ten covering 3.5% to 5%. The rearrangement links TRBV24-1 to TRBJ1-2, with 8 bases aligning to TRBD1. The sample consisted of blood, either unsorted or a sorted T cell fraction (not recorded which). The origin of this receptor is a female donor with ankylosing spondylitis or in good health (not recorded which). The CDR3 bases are TGTGCCACCAGTGAGTTGGACAGGGCGGATGGCTACACCTTC. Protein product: CATSELDRADGYTF.